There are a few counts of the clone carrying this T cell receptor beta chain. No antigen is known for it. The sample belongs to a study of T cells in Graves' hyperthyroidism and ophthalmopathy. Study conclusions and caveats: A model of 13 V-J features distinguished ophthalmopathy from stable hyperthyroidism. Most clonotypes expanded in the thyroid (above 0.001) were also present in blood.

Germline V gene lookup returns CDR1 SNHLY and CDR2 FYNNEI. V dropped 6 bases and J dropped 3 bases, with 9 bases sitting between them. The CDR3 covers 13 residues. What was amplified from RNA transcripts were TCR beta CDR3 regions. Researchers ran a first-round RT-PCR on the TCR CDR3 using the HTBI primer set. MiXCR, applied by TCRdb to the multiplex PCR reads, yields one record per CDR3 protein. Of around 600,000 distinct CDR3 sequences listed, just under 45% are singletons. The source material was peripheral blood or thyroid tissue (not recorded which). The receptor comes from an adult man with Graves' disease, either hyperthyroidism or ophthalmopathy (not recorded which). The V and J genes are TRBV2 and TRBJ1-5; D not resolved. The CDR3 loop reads CASSSTPNQPQHF. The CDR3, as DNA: TGTGCCAGCAGCTCGACCCCCAATCAGCCCCAGCATTTT.